A single sample is the source of the 5 T cell receptor beta chains below, sequenced in a study of T cells in Graves' hyperthyroidism and ophthalmopathy. Researchers amplified the TCR beta CDR3 regions from RNA transcripts. The study used the HTBI primer set for a first-round RT-PCR of the TCR CDR3. TCRdb analysed the multiplex PCR reads with MiXCR anew, one entry per CDR3 protein. The repertoire includes 300,000 to 450,000 distinct CDR3 sequences, roughly 14% of them detected once, and under 25% sits in the top ten. Sequences were obtained from blood. These receptors were taken from a man aged 25 to 45 with Graves' hyperthyroidism that later progressed to Graves' ophthalmopathy.

There are many counts of this clonotype. The rearrangement links TRBV6-5 to TRBJ2-2; 7 bases map to TRBD1. Germline V gene data show CDR1 as MNHEY and CDR2 as SVGAGI. The CDR3 extends over 18 amino acids. V dropped 0 bases and J dropped 3; count of bases not matched to a gene: 10. CDR3 bases: TGTGCCAGCAGTTACTCGTGGATTGGGACAGATTACACCGGGGAGCTGTTTTTT. This encodes CASSYSWIGTDYTGELFF.

Many counts were recorded for this clonotype. The chain employs TRBV12-3 or TRBV12-4 and TRBJ1-2; no reliable D call. The CDR3 is 13 residues long. The V end lost 10 bases, the J end lost 1 base, and 13 bases lay between the germline ends. CDR3 amino acids: CATSRFFNYGYTF. The DNA for the CDR3 is TGTGCCACCTCCCGTTTCTTTAACTATGGCTACACCTTC.

Ten or more counts support this clonotype. The chain has TRBV20-1 and TRBJ2-1; TRBD2 matches at 11 bases. V trimming: 4 bases; J trimming: 8 bases; junction bases outside the gene matches: 4. This CDR3 spans 13 amino acids. Germline V gene sequence: CDR1 DFQATT, CDR2 SNEGSKA (reference sequence). The CDR3, as DNA: TGCAGTGCTAATAGCGGGGGGGCGCATGAGCAGTTCTTC. Protein sequence: CSANSGGAHEQFF.

This chain connects TRBV7-2 to TRBJ1-5, with D tentatively TRBD1 (6 bases). Trimming removed 3 bases from V and 7 bases from J, with 16 bases in between. CDR1 and CDR2 (germline): SGHTA, FQGNSA. The length of the CDR3 is 15 residues. CDR3 sequence reads: CASSLKTGREQPQHF. CDR3 in DNA: TGTGCCAGCAGCTTGAAAACAGGGAGGGAACAGCCCCAGCATTTT.

This clonotype has at least ten counts. The V call is TRBV7-2, the J call TRBJ2-2; the D gene could be TRBD1 or TRBD2 (6 bases each). The CDR3 covers 16 residues. The germline V and J ends were trimmed by 4 bases and 4 bases, with 16 bases remaining between them. Germline lookup yields CDR1 SGHTA and CDR2 FQGNSA. The chain's CDR3 is CASSSGGTTVTGELFF. The DNA for the CDR3 is TGTGCCAGCAGCTCCGGCGGGACAACGGTCACCGGGGAGCTGTTTTTT.